These T cell receptor beta chains were read from a single sample in a study of CD8+ T cells in alopecia areata. Clones were read by immunoSEQ multiplex PCR, and TCRdb kept only the in-frame ones, dropping some. The table includes around 180,000 clones, 60% detected once. This material consisted of CD4+ T cells sorted from blood, taken at week 24, from a patient treated with tofacitinib. The receptors derive from a human donor with alopecia areata. Both conserved end residues are part of each CDR3. A D gene is named only where the DNA matches it firmly. The size field is filled for only some rows; it gives once, few, many or a size class.

V gene: TRBV25-1
clone size: few
J gene: TRBJ2-5
D gene: -
CDR3 protein: CASSEYRETQYF
CDR3 DNA: TGTGCCAGCAGTGAATATAGGGAGACCCAGTACTTC

V gene: TRBV25-1
clone size: -
J gene: TRBJ1-2
D gene: -
CDR3 protein: CASSDTPGQGYYGYTF
CDR3 DNA: TGTGCCAGCAGTGATACCCCGGGGCAGGGGTACTATGGCTACACCTTC

V gene: TRBV30
clone size: -
J gene: TRBJ1-1
D gene: -
CDR3 protein: CAWSGRVYTEAFF
CDR3 DNA: TGTGCCTGGAGTGGCAGGGTGTATACTGAAGCTTTCTTT

V gene: TRBV19
clone size: -
J gene: TRBJ1-2
D gene: -
CDR3 protein: CASSKYRDGYTF
CDR3 DNA: TGTGCCAGTAGTAAGTACAGGGACGGCTACACCTTC

V gene: TRBV4-1
clone size: -
J gene: TRBJ2-2
D gene: -
CDR3 protein: CASSQDSTVNTGELFF
CDR3 DNA: TGCGCCAGCAGCCAAGATTCCACAGTTAACACCGGGGAGCTGTTTTTT

V gene: TRBV7-2
clone size: -
J gene: TRBJ1-5
D gene: -
CDR3 protein: CASNLGSQPQHF
CDR3 DNA: TGTGCCAGCAACCTGGGGAGTCAGCCCCAGCATTTT

V gene: TRBV7-3
clone size: few
J gene: TRBJ2-2
D gene: -
CDR3 protein: CASSPTGDGTGELFF
CDR3 DNA: TGTGCCAGCAGCCCGACGGGGGATGGCACCGGGGAGCTGTTTTTT

V gene: TRBV25-1
clone size: -
J gene: TRBJ2-7
D gene: -
CDR3 protein: CASSENGGRGEQYF
CDR3 DNA: TGTGCCAGCAGTGAAAATGGGGGCAGGGGCGAACAGTACTTC

V gene: TRBV4-3
clone size: few
J gene: TRBJ2-7
D gene: -
CDR3 protein: CASSQDQFGGYEQYF
CDR3 DNA: TGCGCCAGCAGCCAAGATCAGTTTGGGGGCTACGAGCAGTACTTC

V gene: TRBV4-3
clone size: -
J gene: TRBJ1-6
D gene: -
CDR3 protein: CASSRNPGSPLHF
CDR3 DNA: TGCGCCAGCAGCCGCAACCCAGGTTCACCCCTCCACTTT

V gene: TRBV6-5
clone size: -
J gene: TRBJ2-6
D gene: -
CDR3 protein: CASSYTASSGANVLTF
CDR3 DNA: TGTGCCAGCAGTTACACAGCCAGCTCTGGGGCCAACGTCCTGACTTTC

V gene: TRBV19
clone size: few
J gene: TRBJ1-5
D gene: -
CDR3 protein: CASSTAGDSNQPQHF
CDR3 DNA: TGTGCCAGTAGTACCGCAGGGGATAGCAATCAGCCCCAGCATTTT

V gene: TRBV4-3
clone size: -
J gene: TRBJ1-1
D gene: -
CDR3 protein: CASSKDSNSMNTEAFF
CDR3 DNA: TGCGCCAGCAGCAAAGACAGCAACTCTATGAACACTGAAGCTTTCTTT

V gene: TRBV6-6
clone size: -
J gene: TRBJ2-3
D gene: -
CDR3 protein: CASRGWGTDTQYF
CDR3 DNA: TGTGCCAGTAGAGGATGGGGGACAGATACGCAGTATTTT

V gene: TRBV5-6
clone size: -
J gene: TRBJ2-2
D gene: -
CDR3 protein: CASSLFNRPTGELFF
CDR3 DNA: TGTGCCAGCAGCTTGTTTAACAGACCCACCGGGGAGCTGTTTTTT

V gene: TRBV11-2
clone size: -
J gene: TRBJ1-4
D gene: TRBD1
CDR3 protein: CASSLGTGFNEKLFF
CDR3 DNA: TGTGCCAGCAGCTTAGGGACAGGTTTTAATGAAAAACTGTTTTTT

V gene: TRBV10-2
clone size: -
J gene: TRBJ1-5
D gene: -
CDR3 protein: CASRLTGGGNQPQHF
CDR3 DNA: TGCGCCAGCAGGCTTACAGGAGGTGGCAATCAGCCCCAGCATTTT

V gene: TRBV15
clone size: -
J gene: TRBJ2-7
D gene: -
CDR3 protein: CATSRDFQPKDF
CDR3 DNA: TGTGCCACCAGCAGAGATTTCCAGCCTAAGGACTTC

V gene: TRBV9
clone size: -
J gene: TRBJ2-2
D gene: -
CDR3 protein: CASSPGREWTGELFF
CDR3 DNA: TGTGCCAGCAGCCCCGGACGGGAGTGGACCGGGGAGCTGTTTTTT

V gene: TRBV9
clone size: -
J gene: TRBJ2-5
D gene: -
CDR3 protein: CASSVEAGQETQYF
CDR3 DNA: TGTGCCAGCAGCGTAGAGGCCGGACAAGAGACCCAGTACTTC

V gene: TRBV6-5
clone size: -
J gene: TRBJ1-5
D gene: -
CDR3 protein: CASSYSSPRANQPQHF
CDR3 DNA: TGTGCCAGCAGTTACTCAAGTCCCCGGGCAAATCAGCCCCAGCATTTT

V gene: TRBV18
clone size: few
J gene: TRBJ2-6
D gene: -
CDR3 protein: CASSPRAVAISGANVLTF
CDR3 DNA: TGTGCCAGCTCACCACGAGCAGTAGCTATCTCTGGGGCCAACGTCCTGACTTTC

V gene: TRBV29-1
clone size: -
J gene: TRBJ2-3
D gene: TRBD1
CDR3 protein: CSALGADRGGTDTQYF
CDR3 DNA: TGCAGCGCCCTGGGGGCGGACAGGGGGGGAACAGATACGCAGTATTTT

V gene: TRBV29-1
clone size: -
J gene: TRBJ1-1
D gene: -
CDR3 protein: CSAGQPNTEAFF
CDR3 DNA: TGCAGCGCCGGACAGCCGAACACTGAAGCTTTCTTT

V gene: TRBV7-2
clone size: -
J gene: TRBJ2-1
D gene: -
CDR3 protein: CASGVPSYNEQFF
CDR3 DNA: TGTGCCAGCGGCGTCCCTTCCTACAATGAGCAGTTCTTC

V gene: TRBV19
clone size: -
J gene: TRBJ2-5
D gene: -
CDR3 protein: CASSTGQQETQYF
CDR3 DNA: TGTGCCAGTAGTACCGGACAGCAAGAGACCCAGTACTTC

V gene: TRBV10-3
clone size: -
J gene: TRBJ2-2
D gene: TRBD1
CDR3 protein: CAISEPGQGNTGELFF
CDR3 DNA: TGTGCCATCAGTGAGCCCGGACAGGGGAACACCGGGGAGCTGTTTTTT

V gene: TRBV30
clone size: few
J gene: TRBJ1-2
D gene: -
CDR3 protein: CAWRLTNYGYTF
CDR3 DNA: TGTGCCTGGAGACTAACTAACTATGGCTACACCTTC

V gene: TRBV30
clone size: -
J gene: TRBJ1-2
D gene: -
CDR3 protein: CAWSGRLGATGYTF
CDR3 DNA: TGTGCCTGGAGTGGAAGGTTAGGGGCTACGGGCTACACCTTC

V gene: TRBV7-2
clone size: -
J gene: TRBJ2-3
D gene: TRBD2
CDR3 protein: CASSQTSGATDTQYF
CDR3 DNA: TGTGCCAGCAGCCAGACTAGCGGGGCCACAGATACGCAGTATTTT

V gene: TRBV4-3
clone size: -
J gene: TRBJ2-5
D gene: TRBD2
CDR3 protein: CASSQEIAGGETQYF
CDR3 DNA: TGCGCCAGCAGCCAAGAAATAGCGGGGGGGGAGACCCAGTACTTC

V gene: TRBV2
clone size: few
J gene: TRBJ1-5
D gene: TRBD1
CDR3 protein: CASIKDRGQRQPQHF
CDR3 DNA: TGTGCCAGCATTAAGGACAGGGGGCAAAGACAGCCCCAGCATTTT

V gene: TRBV7-9
clone size: few
J gene: TRBJ1-5
D gene: -
CDR3 protein: CASSPLVRSTVTSNQPQHF
CDR3 DNA: TGTGCCAGCAGCCCTCTTGTTCGATCTACGGTCACTAGCAATCAGCCCCAGCATTTT

V gene: TRBV2
clone size: -
J gene: TRBJ1-5
D gene: -
CDR3 protein: CASYYAQGQPQHF
CDR3 DNA: TGTGCCAGCTATTATGCCCAGGGGCAGCCCCAGCATTTT

V gene: TRBV15
clone size: few
J gene: TRBJ2-3
D gene: -
CDR3 protein: CATSRASGGDTQYF
CDR3 DNA: TGTGCCACCAGCAGGGCGAGTGGGGGGGATACGCAGTATTTT

V gene: TRBV15
clone size: -
J gene: TRBJ2-4
D gene: -
CDR3 protein: CATSRDPGKNIQYF
CDR3 DNA: TGTGCCACCAGCAGAGATCCGGGGAAAAACATTCAGTACTTC

V gene: TRBV4-1
clone size: -
J gene: TRBJ1-2
D gene: -
CDR3 protein: CASSQVEGLNYGYTF
CDR3 DNA: TGCGCCAGCAGCCAAGTTGAGGGGCTAAACTATGGCTACACCTTC

V gene: TRBV27
clone size: -
J gene: TRBJ2-5
D gene: -
CDR3 protein: CASSSSPRETQYF
CDR3 DNA: TGTGCCAGCAGTTCCAGCCCCCGAGAGACCCAGTACTTC

V gene: TRBV29-1
clone size: once
J gene: TRBJ1-1
D gene: -
CDR3 protein: CSVEVRGANTEAFF
CDR3 DNA: TGCAGCGTTGAAGTCAGGGGCGCGAACACTGAAGCTTTCTTT

V gene: TRBV5-1
clone size: -
J gene: TRBJ2-3
D gene: TRBD2
CDR3 protein: CASTKRGPTDTQYF
CDR3 DNA: TGCGCCAGCACCAAGCGGGGGCCCACAGATACGCAGTATTTT

V gene: TRBV18
clone size: -
J gene: TRBJ2-1
D gene: TRBD1
CDR3 protein: CASSLKGQYGGNEQFF
CDR3 DNA: TGTGCCAGCTCACTAAAGGGACAGTACGGAGGCAATGAGCAGTTCTTC

V gene: TRBV30
clone size: -
J gene: TRBJ2-2
D gene: -
CDR3 protein: CAWSVGPSAGELFF
CDR3 DNA: TGTGCCTGGAGTGTGGGTCCAAGTGCAGGGGAGCTGTTTTTT

V gene: TRBV30
clone size: -
J gene: TRBJ1-5
D gene: -
CDR3 protein: CAWSAGTDHQPQHF
CDR3 DNA: TGTGCCTGGAGTGCGGGGACCGACCATCAGCCCCAGCATTTT

V gene: TRBV30
clone size: -
J gene: TRBJ1-1
D gene: -
CDR3 protein: CAWSLIPGARRAFF
CDR3 DNA: TGTGCCTGGAGTCTAATTCCCGGGGCCCGACGAGCTTTCTTT

V gene: TRBV12-5
clone size: -
J gene: TRBJ2-5
D gene: -
CDR3 protein: CASGLGTDQETQYF
CDR3 DNA: TGTGCTAGTGGTTTGGGGACGGATCAAGAGACCCAGTACTTC

V gene: TRBV27
clone size: -
J gene: TRBJ2-5
D gene: TRBD1
CDR3 protein: CASSTGQGHETQYF
CDR3 DNA: TGTGCCAGCAGTACCGGACAGGGGCACGAGACCCAGTACTTC

V gene: TRBV6-5
clone size: -
J gene: TRBJ1-2
D gene: TRBD1
CDR3 protein: CASSQGQNNGYTF
CDR3 DNA: TGTGCCAGCAGTCAGGGACAGAATAATGGCTACACCTTC

V gene: TRBV27
clone size: few
J gene: TRBJ1-6
D gene: -
CDR3 protein: CASTLQGNNSPLHF
CDR3 DNA: TGTGCCAGCACCCTACAGGGAAATAATTCACCCCTCCACTTT

V gene: TRBV29-1
clone size: -
J gene: TRBJ2-1
D gene: -
CDR3 protein: CSAGISGDEQFF
CDR3 DNA: TGCAGCGCCGGAATTTCGGGCGATGAGCAGTTCTTC

V gene: TRBV5-1
clone size: once
J gene: TRBJ2-3
D gene: -
CDR3 protein: CASTTTGRADTDTQYF
CDR3 DNA: TGCGCCAGCACCACCACCGGGCGCGCCGACACAGATACGCAGTATTTT

V gene: TRBV29-1
clone size: -
J gene: TRBJ2-7
D gene: -
CDR3 protein: CSVEQGLYEQYF
CDR3 DNA: TGCAGCGTTGAACAGGGACTCTACGAGCAGTACTTC

V gene: TRBV20-1
clone size: -
J gene: TRBJ1-1
D gene: -
CDR3 protein: CSARGLEAFF
CDR3 DNA: TGCAGTGCTAGAGGCCTCGAAGCTTTCTTT

V gene: TRBV30
clone size: -
J gene: TRBJ1-1
D gene: -
CDR3 protein: CAWSWQGTEAFF
CDR3 DNA: TGTGCCTGGAGTTGGCAGGGAACTGAAGCTTTCTTT

V gene: TRBV7-2
clone size: -
J gene: TRBJ1-2
D gene: -
CDR3 protein: CASSPSASANYGYTF
CDR3 DNA: TGTGCCAGCAGCCCTAGTGCATCCGCTAACTATGGCTACACCTTC

V gene: TRBV30
clone size: -
J gene: TRBJ1-5
D gene: -
CDR3 protein: CAWSSESATNQPQHF
CDR3 DNA: TGTGCCTGGAGTTCCGAGAGCGCGACCAATCAGCCCCAGCATTTT

V gene: TRBV5-1
clone size: -
J gene: TRBJ2-3
D gene: -
CDR3 protein: CASSPPSDTQYF
CDR3 DNA: TGCGCCAGCAGCCCCCCTTCAGATACGCAGTATTTT

V gene: TRBV18
clone size: -
J gene: TRBJ2-3
D gene: -
CDR3 protein: CASSPDNTDTQYF
CDR3 DNA: TGTGCCAGCTCACCCGACAACACAGATACGCAGTATTTT

V gene: TRBV7-6
clone size: -
J gene: TRBJ1-4
D gene: -
CDR3 protein: CASSVPQGGDGKLFF
CDR3 DNA: TGTGCCAGCAGCGTCCCACAGGGTGGGGATGGAAAACTGTTTTTT

V gene: TRBV15
clone size: -
J gene: TRBJ2-3
D gene: -
CDR3 protein: CATSRDWVEGGGTDTQYF
CDR3 DNA: TGTGCCACCAGCAGAGATTGGGTTGAAGGGGGTGGTACAGATACGCAGTATTTT

V gene: TRBV5-4
clone size: -
J gene: TRBJ2-7
D gene: TRBD1
CDR3 protein: CASRPQGSSYEQYF
CDR3 DNA: TGTGCCAGCAGACCACAGGGGAGCTCCTACGAGCAGTACTTC